One sample yielded the 13 T cell receptor beta chains listed below, sequenced in a study of vaccination and CD4 T cells after COVID-19. Sequencing of DNA taken from cultured CD4+ T cells relied on the Oncomine TCR Beta short-read assay. TCRdb reprocessed the PCR reads with MiXCR, giving one entry per CDR3 protein. Seen here are fewer than 7,000 distinct CDR3 sequences, under 70% observed once, and the top ten hold approximately 45%. Treatment defined: approximately nine-day PBMC culture with coronavirus spike peptide pools or control peptides (ViraFEST assay). No cognate antigen is known for these TCRs. The sample was CD4+ T cells from blood, cultured in vitro. These receptors were taken from a human donor who had recovered from COVID-19.

The chain uses TRBV12-3 or TRBV12-4 and TRBJ2-5; D uncertain. The CDR3 consists of 14 residues. Trimming removed 2 bases from V and 2 bases from J, with 9 bases in between. In DNA, the CDR3 is TGTGCCAGCAGTTTACGGCGGCAGCAAGAGACCCAGTACTTC. Translation gives CASSLRRQQETQYF.

V gene TRBV6-5 combines with J gene TRBJ1-6; D not certain. This CDR3 has 14 amino acids. The V gene's germline CDR1 is MNHEY and CDR2 SVGAGI. The V end lost 0 bases, the J end lost 13 bases, and 13 bases lay between the germline ends. DNA of the CDR3: TGTGCCAGCAGTTACTCGACGCAGCTCTTTCCCCTCCACTTT. Its translation: CASSYSTQLFPLHF.

This clonotype is a singleton in its sample. This sequence joins TRBV2 and TRBJ2-7; D call uncertain. The V gene lost 6 bases and the J gene lost 0 bases, with 15 bases spanning the gap. Germline V gene data show CDR1 as SNHLY and CDR2 as FYNNEI. The CDR3 extends over 15 amino acids. The CDR3: CASSKSPTPSYEQYF. The CDR3 DNA follows: TGTGCCAGCAGCAAGAGTCCTACGCCCTCCTACGAGCAGTACTTC.

The V and J genes are TRBV2 and TRBJ1-2; the D gene is possibly TRBD1 (5 bases). The V gene's germline CDR1 is SNHLY and CDR2 FYNNEI. The CDR3 loop spans 14 amino acids. V lost 5 bases, J lost 1 base, and 11 bases lay in between. CDR3 region: CASSPQGLNYGYTF. CDR3 sequence (DNA): TGTGCCAGCAGTCCCCAGGGACTTAACTATGGCTACACCTTC.

In its sample, this clonotype was seen once. V gene TRBV11-1 combines with J gene TRBJ2-2; 7 positions match TRBD2. The CDR3 is 17 amino acids. Germline CDR1 and CDR2: SGHAT and FQDESV (reference sequence). Trimming removed 5 bases from V and 7 bases from J; junction bases left unmatched: 16. The CDR3 sequence: CASSTTTGGGRGGELFF. The CDR3 DNA is TGTGCCAGCAGCACTACCACTGGCGGGGGACGGGGCGGGGAGCTGTTTTTT.

The chain joins TRBV6-5 to TRBJ1-2, with 9 bases fitting TRBD1. The CDR3 contains 14 residues. Per germline, CDR1 MNHEY and CDR2 SVGAGI. V was clipped by 4 bases and J by 4 bases; unmatched bases: 4. The CDR3 nucleotides read TGTGCCAGCAGTTCGGGACAGGGAACCTATGGCTACACCTTC. As protein: CASSSGQGTYGYTF.

This clonotype was found a few times. This chain joins TRBV12-3 or TRBV12-4 and TRBJ1-5; D is uncertain. CDR3 length: 13 amino acids. V was trimmed by 6 bases and J by 5 bases, leaving 11 bases between them. Here the CDR3 DNA reads TGTGCCAGCAGACGACGGGTGGATCAGCCCCAGCATTTT. Translation gives CASRRRVDQPQHF.

The V and J genes are TRBV20-1 and TRBJ2-5; weak D call: TRBD1 (6 bases). This CDR3 is 15 amino acids long. Germline-derived CDR1 and CDR2 are DFQATT and SNEGSKA (reference sequence). Trimming pared 2 bases from V and 5 bases from J, leaving 18 bases between. The CDR3 nucleotides read TGCAGTGCTAGAAATAGACAGGAAGTCTATGAGACCCAGTACTTC. Translating gives CSARNRQEVYETQYF.

J is TRBJ2-7 and V is TRBV7-9, with 10 nucleotides matching TRBD2. CDR1 and CDR2 from the germline V gene are SEHNR and FQNEAQ (reference sequence). The CDR3 has 15 residues. The trim removed 3 bases at V and 2 bases at J, leaving 4 bases unmatched. The CDR3 DNA is TGTGCCAGCAGCTTCCTAGCGGGGGCCGCCTACGAGCAGTACTTC. This gives the protein CASSFLAGAAYEQYF.

This clonotype was counted between two and nine times. The rearrangement links TRBV27 to TRBJ1-2; weak D call: TRBD1 (5 bases). The CDR3 spans 13 residues. The germline V gene encodes CDR1 MNHEY and CDR2 SMNVEV (reference sequence). V gave up 2 bases and J gave up 4 bases, with 8 bases separating them. In nucleotides, the CDR3 is TGTGCCAGCAGTTTAGTTGGGGGCTATGGCTACACCTTC. Translation gives CASSLVGGYGYTF.

Notes on this clonotype: Relative to the germline gene, one junction end is altered; a read error may explain this. V gene TRBV7-6 combines with J gene TRBJ2-5, with TRBD2 as a possible D gene (6 bases). CDR1 is SGHVS and CDR2 is FNYEAQ in the germline V gene. The CDR3 sequence is 16 residues long. CDR3 DNA: TGTGCTAGCAGCTTAGGAGGGGCTCGTGCAAGAGAGACCCAGTACTTC. Amino acid sequence: CASSLGGARARETQYF.

V is TRBV30 and J is TRBJ2-7; D may be TRBD1 or TRBD2 (5 bases each). Germline assignment: CDR1 GTSNPN and CDR2 SVGIG (reference sequence). Deletions cut 5 bases from V and 0 bases from J, with 11 bases between. The CDR3 is 13 amino acids. CDR3 residues: CAWSFGGSYEQYF. In DNA, the CDR3 is TGTGCCTGGTCGTTTGGGGGCTCCTACGAGCAGTACTTC.

This chain links TRBV6-1 with TRBJ2-7; the match to TRBD2 covers 7 bases. This CDR3 contains 16 residues. The junction had 10 bases not matched to a gene; V was cut back by 5 bases and J by 0 bases. Germline V CDR1 and CDR2: MNHNS, SASEGT. The CDR3 DNA is TGTGCCAGCAGTCCCCGGTGGACTAGGAGCTCCTACGAGCAGTACTTC. Residues: CASSPRWTRSSYEQYF.